The rows below give T cell receptor beta chains drawn from one sample of a study of blood T cell repertoires in COVID-19. Libraries were prepared by immunoSEQ multiplex PCR; TCRdb keeps only in-frame clonotypes and omits some of them. The data contain more than 150,000 clones, roughly 80% of them singletons. Sequencing was done on a sample of peripheral blood. Every receptor here comes from a woman aged 80 or over with COVID-19, enrolled during active disease. Both conserved end residues are trimmed from each CDR3. The D gene is left open where the match is weak.

V	J	D	length	CDR3
TRBV6-5	TRBJ2-2	NA	13	ASSPGGAGTGELF
TRBV15	TRBJ1-6	NA	14	ATSSLQGRANSPLH
TRBV5-4	TRBJ2-1	TRBD1	11	ASSFRGPNEQF
TRBV11-3	TRBJ1-1	NA	13	ASSPRSGMNTEAF
TRBV7-2	TRBJ1-6	NA	12	ASSLDSGYSPLH
TRBV5-6	TRBJ2-7	TRBD2	11	ASRRRELDEQY
TRBV6-4	TRBJ2-7	TRBD1	13	ASSDCGTGSYEQY
TRBV11-2	TRBJ2-5	TRBD2	16	ASTSPGLAGPFWETQY
TRBV9	TRBJ1-2	TRBD1	13	ASSVGGQGNYGYT
TRBV5-4	TRBJ2-7	TRBD1	12	ASSYPGGAYEQY
TRBV28	TRBJ1-5	TRBD1	15	ASSSRQGLESNQPQH
TRBV7-2	TRBJ1-2	TRBD1	11	ASKTGFNYGYT
TRBV7-9	TRBJ2-1	TRBD1	13	ASSLGQGEHNEQF
TRBV19	TRBJ2-3	TRBD2	17	ASSPSGGGSLFSTDTQY
TRBV5-1	TRBJ2-7	TRBD2	12	ASSSLAGEGEQY
TRBV7-2	TRBJ1-2	TRBD1	12	ASSRGQGPYGYT
TRBV24-1	TRBJ2-7	NA	11	ATRTDRIYEQY
TRBV7-8	TRBJ2-7	NA	12	ASSADPSSYEQY
TRBV19	TRBJ1-1	TRBD1	14	ASSIRGTGSNTEAF
TRBV7-2	TRBJ1-1	NA	13	ASSFDAGGNTEAF
TRBV6-2/TRBV6-3	TRBJ1-5	TRBD1	14	ASSYSRTGIGQPQH
TRBV29-1	TRBJ2-7	TRBD1	11	SVWWQGAYEQY
TRBV7-8	TRBJ2-2	NA	14	ASSLELVPESGELF
TRBV11-2	TRBJ2-3	NA	13	ASSLRLVATDTQY
TRBV19	TRBJ2-2	NA	16	ASSIDLLRGARAGELF
TRBV18	TRBJ2-5	TRBD2	14	ASSPPAGGNQETQY
TRBV7-2	TRBJ2-5	NA	12	ASSQGQIQETQY
TRBV28	TRBJ1-2	TRBD1	11	ASTPDRGYGYT
TRBV2	TRBJ2-1	TRBD2	13	ASLPGGGSYNEQF
TRBV5-6	TRBJ1-3	TRBD1	11	ASSPWTGDYLK
TRBV28	TRBJ2-7	NA	13	ASIPAGRVSYEQY
TRBV11-2	TRBJ1-6	NA	13	ASSLVQPYNSPLH
TRBV21-1	TRBJ2-2	NA	12	ASTDVEFTGELF
TRBV9	TRBJ2-1	TRBD2	14	ASSLRLAGTLNEQF
TRBV28	TRBJ2-4	TRBD1	14	ASSLASGTGKNIQY
TRBV5-4	TRBJ1-1	NA	12	ASSLVRGGTEAF
TRBV4-1	TRBJ2-7	TRBD2	15	ASSPGGDTLSFYEQY
TRBV19	TRBJ1-6	NA	12	ASSILADNSPLH
TRBV6-2/TRBV6-3	TRBJ1-1	NA	14	ASSYSAGDEGTEAF
TRBV11-2	TRBJ2-1	TRBD2	14	ASSQIRLAGPNEQF
TRBV5-5	TRBJ2-7	NA	12	ASSSLGGRNEQY
TRBV29-1	TRBJ1-4	TRBD1	14	SVAGERGQRNEKLF
TRBV11-3	TRBJ1-1	NA	13	ASSSGQIPYTEAF
TRBV7-9	TRBJ1-2	NA	10	ASSRTGYGYT
TRBV28	TRBJ2-3	TRBD1	11	ASWDRTADTQY
TRBV7-9	TRBJ2-3	NA	10	ASSSGTDTQY
TRBV6-5	TRBJ1-2	TRBD1	14	ASSSRTGKGPYGYT